This T cell receptor (beta chain) was retrieved from a study of T cell responses to AZD1222 COVID-19 vaccine. Note on this clone: Its antigen is still unknown.

The method was immunoSEQ multiplex PCR; TCRdb's version includes in-frame clones alone and lacks a portion of them. The table records around 140,000 clones, approximately 90% of them present only once. Looked up from germline, CDR1 is LNHDA and CDR2 is SQIVND (reference sequence). V was trimmed by 0 bases and J by 6 bases, leaving 14 bases between them. The CDR3 contains 15 residues. Study outcomes and limitations: At baseline, seropositivity was found in only 5 to 7 AZD1222 recipients. Spike-specific TCR breadth and depth rose after two AZD1222 doses.

This receptor was obtained from an adult in good health. The sample in question was peripheral blood, obtained on day 0 of AZD1222 vaccination. V usage is TRBV19 and J usage is TRBJ1-2; TRBD1 might be the D (6 bases). The CDR3 sequence: CASSIDQWGANGYTF. As DNA, the CDR3 is TGTGCCAGTAGTATAGATCAATGGGGGGCGAATGGCTACACCTTC. Supplemented by reference TRBV19 and TRBJ1-2, the full variable domain reads DGGITQSPKYLFRKEGQNVTLSCEQNLNHDAMYWYRQDPGQGLRLIYYSQIVNDFQKGDIAEGYSVSREKKESFPLTVTSAQKNPTAFYLCASSIDQWGANGYTFGSGTRLTVV.